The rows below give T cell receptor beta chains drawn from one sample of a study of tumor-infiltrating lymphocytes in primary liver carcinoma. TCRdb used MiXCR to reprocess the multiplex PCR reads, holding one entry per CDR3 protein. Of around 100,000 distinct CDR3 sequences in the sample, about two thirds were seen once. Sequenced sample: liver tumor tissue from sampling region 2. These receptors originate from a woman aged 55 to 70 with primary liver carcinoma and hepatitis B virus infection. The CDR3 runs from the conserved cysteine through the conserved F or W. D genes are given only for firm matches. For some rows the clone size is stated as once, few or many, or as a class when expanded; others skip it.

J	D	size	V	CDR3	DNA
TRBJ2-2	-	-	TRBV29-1	CSVAGLTNTAELFF	TGCAGCGTTGCCGGTCTTACCAACACCGCGGAGCTGTTTTTT
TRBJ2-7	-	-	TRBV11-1	CTSSSAGAGDAGQYF	TGTACCAGCAGCTCCGCCGGGGCAGGGGATGCCGGGCAGTACTTC
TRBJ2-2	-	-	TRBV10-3	CATRVGVNTGELFF	TGTGCCACCAGGGTGGGAGTAAACACCGGGGAGCTGTTTTTT
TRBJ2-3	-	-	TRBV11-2	CTNSSQGFSTDTQYF	TGTACCAACAGCTCCCAGGGCTTTAGCACAGATACCCAGTATTTT
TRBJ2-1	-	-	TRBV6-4	CASSDRGCGSYNEQFF	TGTGCCAGCAGTGACCGGGGGTGTGGCTCCTACAATGAGCAGTTCTTC
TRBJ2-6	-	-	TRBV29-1	CGVEGDTGANVLTF	TGCGGCGTAGAGGGGGACACTGGGGCCAACGTCCTGACTTTC
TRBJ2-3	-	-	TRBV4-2	CAGSQVCGTDTQYF	TGTGCCGGCAGCCAAGTCTGCGGCACAGATACGCAGTATTTT
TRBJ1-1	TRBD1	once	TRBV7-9	CASSLRAGGDDIGAFF	TGTGCCAGCAGCTTAAGGGCAGGGGGCGATGACATTGGAGCTTTCTTT
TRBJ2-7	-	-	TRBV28	CASSRNRITYEQYF	TGTGCCAGCAGCCGAAACAGGATAACCTACGAGCAGTACTTC
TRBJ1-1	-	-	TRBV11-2	CASSLGEIQVVLGEAFF	TGTGCCAGCAGCTTAGGTGAAATTCAGGTAGTGTTGGGTGAAGCTTTCTTT
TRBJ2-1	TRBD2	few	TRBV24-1	CATSDLGLAGNEQFF	TGTGCCACCAGTGATTTGGGACTAGCGGGTAATGAGCAGTTCTTC
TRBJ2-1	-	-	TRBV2	CAGAGLTYNEQFF	TGTGCAGGGGCGGGACTGACCTACAATGAGCAGTTCTTC
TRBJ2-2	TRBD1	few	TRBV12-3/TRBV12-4	CASSLGQGYTGELSF	TGTGCCAGCAGTCTCGGACAGGGGTACACCGGGGAGCTGTCTTTT
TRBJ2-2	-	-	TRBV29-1	CNVTRHSGGELFF	TGCAACGTCACGAGGCACTCGGGCGGGGAGCTGTTTTTC
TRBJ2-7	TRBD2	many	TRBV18	CASSLGTNTYEQYF	TGTGCCAGCTCACTTGGGACTAATACCTACGAGCAGTACTTC
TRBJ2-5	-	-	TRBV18	CASSPPTAPGETQYF	TGTGCCAGCTCACCACCGACCGCGCCGGGGGAGACCCAGTACTTC
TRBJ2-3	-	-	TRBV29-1	CSVDWNTDTQYF	TGCAGCGTTGATTGGAACACAGATACGCAGTATTTT
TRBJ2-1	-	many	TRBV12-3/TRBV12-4	CASSLKFRGSGQFF	TGTGCCAGCAGTTTAAAGTTCCGAGGTAGCGGGCAGTTCTTC
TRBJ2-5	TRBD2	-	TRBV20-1	CSASGTRWETQYF	TGCAGTGCAAGCGGGACTAGGTGGGAGACCCAGTACTTC
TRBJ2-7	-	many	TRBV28	CASSPAGAVKYEQYF	TGTGCCAGCAGTCCCGCGGGGGCCGTTAAATACGAGCAGTACTTC
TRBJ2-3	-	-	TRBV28	CASSLRIGGGSTDTQYF	TGTGCCAGCAGTTTGCGGATAGGGGGAGGAAGCACAGATACGCAGTATTTT
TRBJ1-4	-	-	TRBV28	CASNSTRQGGEKLFF	TGTGCCAGCAACAGCACCCGCCAGGGTGGTGAAAAACTGTTTTTT
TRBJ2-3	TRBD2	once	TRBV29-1	CSVWTSGADTQYF	TGCAGTGTCTGGACTAGCGGAGCAGATACGCAGTATTTT
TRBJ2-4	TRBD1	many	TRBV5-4	CASSQGQGARNIQYF	TGTGCCAGCAGCCAAGGACAGGGGGCGAGAAACATTCAGTACTTC
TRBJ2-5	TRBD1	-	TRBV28	CASSLNDRAVGETQYF	TGTGCCAGCAGTTTAAATGACAGGGCTGTCGGAGAGACCCAGTACTTC
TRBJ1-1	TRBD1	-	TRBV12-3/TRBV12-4	CACSLTGRNTEAFF	TGTGCTTGCAGTTTGACAGGGAGGAACACTGAAGCTTTCTTT
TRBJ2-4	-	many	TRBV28	CASSLGQFVLNIQYF	TGTGCCAGCAGTTTAGGCCAATTCGTCCTAAACATTCAGTACTTC
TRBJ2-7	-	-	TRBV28	CASSPPGQLNSYEQYF	TGTGCCAGCAGTCCGCCGGGACAACTTAACTCCTACGAGCAGTACTTC
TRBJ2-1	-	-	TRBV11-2	CVSSLGGESSYDEQFF	TGTGTCAGCAGCTTAGGGGGGGAGAGCTCCTACGATGAGCAGTTCTTC
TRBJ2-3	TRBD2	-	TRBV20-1	CSARGTSADTQYF	TGCAGTGCTAGAGGGACTAGCGCAGATACGCAGTATTTT
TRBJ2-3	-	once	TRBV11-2	CASSSAGSLDTQYF	TGTGCCAGCAGCTCAGCTGGGAGCTTAGATACGCAGTATTTT
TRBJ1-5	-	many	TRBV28	CASSFRRSSNQPQHF	TGTGCCAGCAGTTTCCGAAGGTCCAGCAATCAGCCCCAGCATTTT
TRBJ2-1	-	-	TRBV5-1	CVSQADSYNEQFF	TGCGTCAGTCAGGCGGACTCCTACAATGAGCAGTTCTTC
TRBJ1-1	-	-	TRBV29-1	CSALHQGQKAFF	TGCAGCGCCCTTCATCAAGGGCAGAAAGCTTTCTTT
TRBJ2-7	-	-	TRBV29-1	CSAEGSFGEQYF	TGCAGTGCTGAAGGGTCCTTTGGCGAGCAGTACTTC
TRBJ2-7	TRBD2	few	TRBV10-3	CAISESGLADSYKQYF	TGTGCCATCAGTGAGTCGGGACTAGCGGACTCCTACAAGCAGTACTTC
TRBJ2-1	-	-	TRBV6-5	CASQGETDYNEQFF	TGTGCCAGCCAAGGGGAGACAGACTACAATGAGCAGTTCTTC
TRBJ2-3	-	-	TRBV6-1	CASRGAARFTDTQYF	TGTGCCAGCAGAGGAGCGGCCAGATTCACAGATACGCAGTATTTT
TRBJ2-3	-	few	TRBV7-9	CASSFAAATDTQYF	TGTGCCAGCAGCTTCGCAGCCGCCACAGATACGCAGTATTTT
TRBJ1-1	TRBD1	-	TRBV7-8	CANSLYGGTANTEAFF	TGTGCCAACAGCCTTTATGGGGGGACAGCGAACACTGAAGCTTTCTTT
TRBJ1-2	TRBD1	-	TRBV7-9	CASSLRLSGTDDGYTF	TGTGCCAGCAGCTTAAGGCTATCAGGGACAGACGATGGCTACACCTTC
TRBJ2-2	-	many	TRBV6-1	CASSPGVRNTGELFF	TGTGCCAGCTCCCCCGGGGTTAGGAACACCGGGGAGCTGTTTTTT
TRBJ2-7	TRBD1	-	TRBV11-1	CASSSAGTGYAEQYF	TGTGCAAGCAGCTCCGCCGGGACAGGGTATGCCGAGCAGTACTTC
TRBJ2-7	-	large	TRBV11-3	CASSYSYEQYF	TGTGCCAGCAGCTATTCCTACGAGCAGTACTTC
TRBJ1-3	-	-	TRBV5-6	CASSRPTGSFGNTIYF	TGTGCTAGCAGCCGGCCCACGGGATCCTTTGGAAACACCATATATTTT
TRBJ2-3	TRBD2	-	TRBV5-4	CASSLVGTSGSRLSDTQYF	TGCGCCAGCAGCTTGGTGGGGACTAGCGGGAGTCGGCTCAGCGATACGCAGTATTTT
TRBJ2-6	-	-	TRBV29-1	CSAPKSRAEVLTF	TGCAGCGCCCCTAAGTCTCGGGCCGAGGTCCTGACTTTC
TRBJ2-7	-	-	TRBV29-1	CSLQRGITYEQYF	TGCAGCCTTCAGAGAGGAATTACCTACGAGCAGTACTTC
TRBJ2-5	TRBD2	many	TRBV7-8	CASSRGGLAQETQYF	TGTGCCAGCAGCCGAGGGGGACTAGCGCAAGAGACCCAGTACTTC
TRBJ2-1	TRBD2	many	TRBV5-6	CASSSPSGSGYNEQFF	TGTGCCAGCTCGAGCCCTAGCGGGAGTGGCTACAATGAGCAGTTCTTC
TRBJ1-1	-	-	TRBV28	CATSLLSTEAFF	TGTGCCACCAGTTTGTTAAGCACTGAAGCTTTCTTT
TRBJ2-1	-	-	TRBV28	CASTAGIELYDGQFF	TGTGCCAGCACCGCAGGGATTGAGCTCTACGATGGGCAGTTTTTC
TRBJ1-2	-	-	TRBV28	CASSPLAILDYGYTF	TGTGCCAGCAGCCCATTGGCGATTCTGGACTATGGCTACACCTTC
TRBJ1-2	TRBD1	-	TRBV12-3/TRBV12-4	CASSLPDRAALGYTF	TGTGCCAGCAGTTTACCCGACAGGGCCGCCTTAGGCTACACCTTC
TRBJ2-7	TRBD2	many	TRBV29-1	CSAAKLAGRRKEQYF	TGCAGCGCCGCAAAACTAGCGGGAAGGAGGAAAGAGCAGTACTTC
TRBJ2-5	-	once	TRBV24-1	CATSDSGTNYQETQCF	TGTGCCACCAGTGATTCCGGGACAAATTATCAAGAGACCCAGTGCTTC